This passage covers 25 T cell receptor beta chains from one sample sequenced in a study of neurological immune-mediated disorders. TCRdb reanalysed the 5' RACE reads using MiXCR and keeps one entry per CDR3 protein. The table has about 66,000 distinct CDR3 sequences, 3.9% seen once; the top ten hold under 1.5%. Sequencing input: PBMCs. These receptors were collected from a man aged 25 to 45 with multiple sclerosis.

This clonotype was picked up many times. The gene calls are TRBV27 and TRBJ2-7; 9 bases are shared with TRBD2. This CDR3 has 14 residues. Per germline, CDR1 MNHEY and CDR2 SMNVEV (reference sequence). V shed 6 bases, J shed 2 bases, and the junction held 5 bases outside the gene matches. Here the CDR3 reads CASRTAGGPYEQYF. CDR3 DNA sequence: TGTGCCAGCAGAACCGCGGGGGGGCCCTACGAGCAGTACTTC.

About this clonotype itself: Sequence at one end of the junction differs from germline and may be a read error. The chain links TRBV5-1 to TRBJ1-6; D ambiguous. Per germline, CDR1 SGHRS and CDR2 YFSETQ. The CDR3 is made up of 15 amino acids. In nucleotides, the CDR3 is TGCGCCAGCAGCTCTTCAGGAGGCGAAAATTCACCCCTCAACTTT. This codes for CASSSSGGENSPLNF. The full variable domain, its missing parts supplied by reference TRBV5-1 and TRBJ1-6, is KAGVTQTPRYLIKTRGQQVTLSCSPISGHRSVSWYQQTPGQGLQFLFEYFSETQRNKGNFPGRFSGRQFSNSRSEMNVSTLELGDSALYLCASSSSGGENSPLNFGNGTRLTVT.

There are many counts of this clonotype. A read error may produce the germline difference seen at one junction end. The V call is TRBV5-1, the J call TRBJ1-2, with 7 bases aligning to TRBD1. CDR3 size: 12 residues. CDR1 SGHRS and CDR2 YFSETQ come from the germline V gene. Here the CDR3 DNA reads TGCGCCAGCAGCTTGTCGGAGGGACAGACGTACTTC. Translation gives CASSLSEGQTYF.

Many counts were recorded for this clonotype. The CDR3 loop reads CSARDWRSSGGSDTQYF. The CDR3 DNA follows: TGCAGTGCTAGAGATTGGCGATCTAGCGGGGGATCAGATACGCAGTATTTT. The rearrangement uses TRBV20-1 and TRBJ2-3; TRBD2 aligns across 10 bases. Germline CDR1 DFQATT, CDR2 SNEGSKA (reference sequence). The CDR3 is 17 residues long. V dropped 0 bases and J dropped 4; count of bases not matched to a gene: 10.

This clonotype was recorded at least ten times. This rearrangement joins TRBV20-1 to TRBJ1-6, with D tentatively TRBD1 (5 bases). This CDR3 is built from 12 residues. Germline CDR1 is DFQATT and CDR2 is SNEGSKA (reference sequence). V lost 2 bases and J lost 7, with 6 bases in between. The CDR3 spells CSARRGNSPLHF. The CDR3 DNA reads TGCAGTGCTAGAAGGGGCAATTCACCCCTCCACTTT.

This clonotype was detected ten times or more. The chain carries TRBV20-1 and TRBJ2-3, with 8 positions matching TRBD2. Trimming took 0 bases from V and 0 from J; bases not matched to a gene: 14. There are 19 residues in the CDR3. Per the germline V gene, CDR1 is DFQATT and CDR2 is SNEGSKA (reference sequence). CDR3 protein: CSARDPRSGGDLSTDTQYF. The CDR3 bases are TGCAGTGCTAGAGATCCGAGGAGCGGGGGAGACCTGAGCACAGATACGCAGTATTTT.

This clonotype was detected ten times or more. The chain is built from TRBV11-2 and TRBJ2-4; D is perhaps TRBD1 or TRBD2 (5 bases each). CDR3 size: 14 residues. The germline CDR1 and CDR2 sequences are SGHAT and FQNNGV. Trimming took 1 base from V and 3 from J, leaving 7 bases between them. The CDR3 region has the DNA TGTGCCAGCAGCTTAGTGAGGGGCAAAAACATTCAGTACTTC. As protein: CASSLVRGKNIQYF.

This clonotype was counted only a few times. This may stem from a read error, because a much larger clone lies one nucleotide away. The chain combines TRBV15 with TRBJ2-7, with a possible D match to TRBD1 (6 bases). Germline V gives CDR1 LNHNV, CDR2 YYDKDF (reference sequence). The V gene lost 2 bases and the J gene lost 5 bases, with 13 bases spanning the gap. This CDR3 contains 14 residues. The CDR3 region is CATSRLERGNEQYF. The CDR3 DNA reads as TGTGCCACCAGCAGACTGGAAAGGGGGAACGAGCAGTACTTC.

This clonotype was seen at least ten times. The gene calls are TRBV5-1 and TRBJ2-1; D possibly corresponds to TRBD2 (7 bases). In germline, CDR1 is SGHRS, CDR2 YFSETQ. V gave up 5 bases and J gave up 0 bases, with 18 bases separating them. This CDR3 region has 17 residues. Here the CDR3 reads CASRGGGTFSSYNEQFF. In nucleotides, the CDR3 is TGCGCCAGCAGAGGGGGGGGCACCTTCAGCTCCTACAATGAGCAGTTCTTC.

This clonotype was detected ten times or more. CDR3 coding DNA: TGCAGTGCTGAGGGGGCTTGGCGGGGGGTGTACAATGAGCAGTTCTTC. Its protein is CSAEGAWRGVYNEQFF. This chain uses TRBV20-1 with TRBJ2-1, with TRBD2 as a possible D gene (8 bases). Germline V lookup: CDR1 DFQATT, CDR2 SNEGSKA (reference sequence). This CDR3 comprises 16 residues. V lost 5 bases to trimming and J lost 4 bases, with 21 bases between them.

This clonotype was seen ten or more times. The rearrangement links TRBV20-1 to TRBJ1-4, with D maybe TRBD1 (5 bases). The V gene's germline CDR1 is DFQATT and CDR2 SNEGSKA (reference sequence). V lost 6 bases to trimming and J lost 8 bases, with 10 bases between them. The CDR3 sequence is 11 residues long. The CDR3 nucleotides read TGCAGTGCGATTGGGGCCGAAAAACTGTTTTTT. It encodes CSAIGAEKLFF.

This clonotype has at least ten counts. V and J are TRBV6-2 or TRBV6-3 and TRBJ2-2; tentatively, D is TRBD1 (5 bases). The CDR3 sequence is 16 residues long. In germline, CDR1 is MNHEY, CDR2 SVGEGT. With 4 bases removed from V and 1 base from J, the gap between germline ends came to 13 bases. CDR3 in amino acids: CASSFHRSWNTGELFF. In DNA form, the CDR3 reads TGTGCCAGCAGTTTTCACAGGTCCTGGAACACCGGGGAGCTGTTTTTT.

In its sample, this clonotype was seen many times. This chain joins TRBV4-3 and TRBJ1-1; possible D gene TRBD1, 5 bases. CDR1 is LGHNA, CDR2 YSLEER, per germline. Trimming pared 0 bases from V and 3 bases from J, leaving 8 bases between. CDR3 length equals 14 residues. CDR3 region: CASSQDPGHTEAFF. CDR3 coding DNA: TGCGCCAGCAGCCAAGACCCGGGGCACACTGAAGCTTTCTTT.

This clonotype was observed many times. This chain links TRBV20-1 with TRBJ2-2; D gene ambiguous. This CDR3 has 13 residues. From germline, CDR1 is DFQATT and CDR2 SNEGSKA (reference sequence). The V and J ends lost 5 bases and 8 bases respectively, with 15 bases between them. CDR3 nucleotides: TGCAGTGCTTCCCTGGACGCCGGAGGGGAGCTGTTTTTT. It translates to CSASLDAGGELFF.

Turning to this clonotype: Lacking the conserved final phenylalanine or tryptophan, this CDR3 likely reflects a read error. V usage is TRBV5-1 and J usage is TRBJ1-4; D ambiguous. Trimming pared 6 bases from V and 2 bases from J, leaving 14 bases between. The CDR3 has 15 amino acids. Germline-derived CDR1 and CDR2 are SGHRS and YFSETQ. CDR3 protein: CASILGGGTNEKLFN. CDR3 bases: TGCGCCAGCATCCTGGGAGGCGGGACTAATGAAAAACTGTTTAAT.

This clonotype was recorded many times. The chain combines TRBV7-2 with TRBJ1-2; D unresolved. The CDR3 length is 15 residues. Germline CDR1 SGHTA, CDR2 FQGNSA. V gave up 6 bases and J gave up 3 bases, with 17 bases separating them. Here the CDR3 DNA reads TGTGCCAGCAGGATTTCCCGGGGTAGGCACTATGGCTACACCTTC. Its translation: CASRISRGRHYGYTF.

The table lists this clonotype with many counts. The V gene is TRBV12-3 or TRBV12-4, the J gene TRBJ1-4, with a weak D call TRBD1 (5 bases). The CDR3 has 14 amino acids. V was trimmed by 6 bases and J by 4 bases, leaving 12 bases between them. CDR3 sequence reads: CASSPRGYNEKLFF. Written as DNA, the CDR3 is TGTGCCAGCAGCCCCCGGGGCTATAATGAAAAACTGTTTTTT.

This clonotype has a count of ten or more. The chain carries TRBV7-7 and TRBJ2-3; D unresolved. Germline V gene lookup returns CDR1 SSHAT and CDR2 FNYEAQ (reference sequence). The CDR3 has 15 residues. The ends were cut back, 2 bases at V and 2 bases at J, with 11 bases in the middle. The CDR3 coding sequence is TGTGCCAGCAGCTTATCGGGCCACCCCACAGATACGCAGTATTTT. This gives the protein CASSLSGHPTDTQYF.

In this sample, this clonotype turned up many times. This sequence joins TRBV29-1 and TRBJ2-1, with 12 positions matching TRBD2. The length of the CDR3 is 14 residues. V shed 7 bases, J shed 9 bases, and the junction held 10 bases outside the gene matches. CDR1 is SQVTM, CDR2 ANQGSEA, per germline. CDR3 region: CSAGLAGTQGEQFF. As DNA, the CDR3 is TGCAGCGCAGGACTAGCGGGGACCCAAGGTGAGCAGTTCTTC.

Many counts were recorded for this clonotype. This sequence joins TRBV7-9 and TRBJ2-3, with 13 positions matching TRBD2. V trimming: 4 bases; J trimming: 6 bases; junction bases outside the gene matches: 13. CDR1 is SEHNR and CDR2 is FQNEAQ in the germline V gene (reference sequence). CDR3 length equals 18 residues. CDR3 loop: CASSSQFTSGGARDTQYF. In DNA form, the CDR3 reads TGTGCCAGCAGCTCGCAGTTTACTAGCGGGGGGGCCAGGGATACGCAGTATTTT.

Many counts were recorded for this clonotype. This chain connects TRBV5-1 to TRBJ1-1; a possible D gene is TRBD1 (5 bases). CDR1 and CDR2 from the germline V gene are SGHRS and YFSETQ. Trimming cost V 2 bases and J 3 bases, with 8 bases left between them. The CDR3 is made up of 13 amino acids. CDR3 loop: CASSFGGHTEAFF. CDR3 nucleotide sequence: TGCGCCAGCAGCTTCGGGGGACACACTGAAGCTTTCTTT.

Many counts were recorded for this clonotype. The rearrangement links TRBV27 to TRBJ2-7, with D possibly matching TRBD2 (6 bases). Germline V lookup: CDR1 MNHEY, CDR2 SMNVEV (reference sequence). This CDR3 region has 14 residues. V was pared by 7 bases and J by 3 bases, with 16 bases between. CDR3 protein: CASTTRDQFYEQYF. The CDR3 coding sequence is TGTGCCAGCACCACGCGGGACCAATTCTACGAGCAGTACTTC.

This clonotype was counted at least ten times. The V gene is TRBV5-4, the J gene TRBJ2-1; 9 nucleotides line up with TRBD2. The CDR3 consists of 13 residues. V shed 4 bases, J shed 5 bases, and the junction held 1 base outside the gene matches. The germline V gene encodes CDR1 SGHNT and CDR2 YYREEE (reference sequence). The chain's CDR3 is CASSLAGNNEQFF. CDR3 DNA sequence: TGTGCCAGCAGCCTAGCGGGAAACAATGAGCAGTTCTTC.

This clonotype was seen many times. The genes are TRBV5-4 and TRBJ2-1; 9 bases match TRBD1. Germline V CDR1 and CDR2: SGHNT, YYREEE (reference sequence). The CDR3 has 17 residues. V lost 4 bases, J lost 0 bases, and 8 bases stayed unmatched. The CDR3 DNA reads TGTGCCAGCAGCCCAAGACAGGGGGGGACCTCCTACAATGAGCAGTTCTTC. Translated: CASSPRQGGTSYNEQFF.

This clonotype appeared many times. The chain joins TRBV27 to TRBJ2-7; 7 bases are shared with TRBD1. This CDR3 contains 13 residues. J lost 3 bases, V lost 5 bases, and 4 bases had no gene match. The germline V gene has CDR1 MNHEY and CDR2 SMNVEV (reference sequence). The CDR3 here is CASSPGQNYEQYF. The CDR3 nucleotides are TGTGCCAGCAGTCCGGGACAGAACTACGAGCAGTACTTC.